The clone carrying this T cell receptor beta chain was picked up many times. The sample originates from a study of T cells in Graves' hyperthyroidism and ophthalmopathy. Exclusion of patients followed from uncontrolled infection, other autoimmune disease, pregnancy or lactation. Each 10 ml fresh peripheral blood draw supplied the PBMCs. Amplification targeted TCR beta CDR3 regions from RNA transcripts. The primer set for the first-round RT-PCR of the TCR CDR3 was HTBI. TCRdb re-called the multiplex PCR reads through MiXCR, storing one row per CDR3 protein. Here the sample spans 550,000 to 650,000 distinct CDR3 sequences, roughly 15% being singletons. This CDR3 comprises 16 residues. V was shortened by 5 bases and J by 0 bases, with 14 bases between the two germline ends. Germline V gene data show CDR1 as SGHAT and CDR2 as FQNNGV.

The sequence was collected from a woman between 40 and 55 years old with Graves' hyperthyroidism. The chain recombines TRBV11-2 with TRBJ2-1; possibly TRBD1 for D (6 bases). Source material: blood. CDR3 amino acids: CASSPQGFSSYNEQFF. The CDR3, as DNA: TGTGCCAGCAGCCCCCAGGGGTTCAGCTCCTACAATGAGCAGTTCTTC.